This TCR beta chain was sequenced for a study of regulatory and conventional T cells in RAG deficiency. Whole-study findings and limits: Treg unique TCR beta sequences were about 92-fold fewer in Omenn syndrome and CID/AS patients than controls.

Assay: immunoSEQ multiplex PCR; the TCRdb copy retains only in-frame clones and omits some. The sample holds 45,000 or so clones; just under 90% are singletons and the top ten take about 0.5%. About this clone: Its specificity is not known.

Blood CD4+ CD25-low CD127-high conventional T cells supplied the genomic DNA template. Germline V gene data show CDR1 as MDHEN and CDR2 as SYDVKM. Trimming took 8 bases from V and 0 from J, leaving 8 bases between them. This CDR3 spans 14 amino acids. The same specimen was also included in a second study, on regulatory T cells. That work contributes: Primers: 52 TRBV forward and 13 TRBJ reverse.

This chain connects TRBV28 to TRBJ2-6, with no clear D. This TCR was sampled from a human donor in good health. The sequencing input was CD4+ effector T cells sorted from blood. The CDR3 protein is CASAASSGANVLTF. In DNA, the CDR3 is TGTGCCAGCGCTGCCTCCTCTGGGGCCAACGTCCTGACTTTC.